The 21 T cell receptor beta chains below were found in one sample sequenced in a study of blood T cell repertoires in COVID-19. Assay used: immunoSEQ multiplex PCR; TCRdb lists only in-frame clones, some missing. The table shows some 170,000 clones, with 76% occurring only once. Input material: peripheral blood. All receptors come from a woman in her forties or fifties with active or convalescent COVID-19.

The V call is TRBV4-3, the J call TRBJ2-1; the D gene is possibly TRBD2 (5 bases). The CDR3 sequence is 14 residues long. Germline CDR1 and CDR2: LGHNA and YSLEER. The V gene lost 3 bases and the J gene lost 8 bases, with 14 bases spanning the gap. The CDR3 sequence is CASSQDRGFYEQFF. CDR3 nucleotide sequence: TGCGCCAGCAGCCAGGACCGGGGATTCTATGAGCAGTTCTTC.

The CDR3 here is CATSRGGGGNQPQHF. DNA of the CDR3: TGTGCCACCAGCAGAGGTGGGGGGGGCAATCAGCCCCAGCATTTT. The genes are TRBV15 and TRBJ1-5, with D maybe TRBD1 (5 bases). Trimming took off 1 base at V and 2 bases at J, with 9 bases between the two ends. This CDR3 is 15 amino acids long. CDR1 is LNHNV and CDR2 is YYDKDF in the germline V gene (reference sequence).

The chain recombines TRBV9 with TRBJ2-3; 9 bases map to TRBD2. V shed 1 base and J 2 bases; nucleotides not matched to a gene: 5. The CDR3 covers 16 residues. Looked up from germline, CDR1 is SGDLS and CDR2 is YYNGEE. The CDR3 DNA reads as TGTGCCAGCAGCGTACGCGGGGGGGAGATCACAGATACGCAGTATTTT. Protein: CASSVRGGEITDTQYF.

The chain has TRBV7-8 and TRBJ1-6; TRBD1 aligns across 9 bases. This CDR3 has 14 amino acids. Germline V gives CDR1 SGHVS, CDR2 FQNEAQ. Unmatched junction bases numbered 4, after V lost 5 bases and J lost 8 bases. The DNA for the CDR3 is TGTGCCAGCAGCCAACAGGGGGCGGATTCACCCCTCCACTTT. Amino acids: CASSQQGADSPLHF.

The chain is built from TRBV5-4 and TRBJ2-2; 10 bases fit TRBD2. There are 16 residues in the CDR3. The V gene's germline CDR1 is SGHNT and CDR2 YYREEE (reference sequence). Trimming cost V 1 base and J 5 bases; bases outside gene matches: 5. DNA of the CDR3: TGTGCCAGCAGCTTGATGAGCGGGAGGGCTACCGGGGAGCTGTTTTTT. Protein product: CASSLMSGRATGELFF.

Concerning this clone: A junction boundary mismatches the germline segment, possibly from a read error. The chain combines TRBV7-2 with TRBJ1-2; tentative D call: TRBD1 (6 bases). Germline V CDR1 and CDR2: SGHTA, FQGNSA. The CDR3 totals 17 residues. CDR3 loop: CASRLGAGTQTNYGYTF. The CDR3 bases are TGTGCCAGCAGATTAGGAGCCGGGACACAGACTAACTATGGCTACACCTTC. The whole variable domain, filled in from reference TRBV7-2 and TRBJ1-2, reads GAGVSQSPSNKVTEKGKDVELRCDPISGHTALYWYRQSLGQGLEFLIYFQGNSAPDKSGLPSDRFSAERTGGSVSTLTIQRTQQEDSAVYLCASRLGAGTQTNYGYTFGSGTRLTVV.

V usage is TRBV7-8 and J usage is TRBJ1-5; TRBD1 is a possible D gene (6 bases). The CDR3 runs 15 residues. CDR1 is SGHVS and CDR2 is FQNEAQ in the germline V gene. V dropped 5 bases and J dropped 2 bases, with 13 bases sitting between them. This CDR3 reads CASSPGWTGNQPQHF. The CDR3 nucleotides are TGTGCCAGCAGCCCGGGGTGGACAGGCAATCAGCCCCAGCATTTT.

The V and J genes are TRBV19 and TRBJ2-5; possibly TRBD1 for D (7 bases). Germline values: CDR1 LNHDA, CDR2 SQIVND (reference sequence). The CDR3 spans 15 residues. V lost 3 bases and J lost 5, with 16 bases in between. DNA of the CDR3: TGTGCCAGTAGTATTATGGGTTCAGGGGGGGAGACCCAGTACTTC. Its protein is CASSIMGSGGETQYF.

Many counts were recorded for this clone. The chain uses TRBV30 and TRBJ2-2; D may be TRBD1 (6 bases). The V gene lost 3 bases and the J gene lost 2 bases, with 16 bases spanning the gap. Germline loops: CDR1 GTSNPN, CDR2 SVGIG (reference sequence). There are 16 residues in the CDR3. CDR3: CAWSGHRALNTGELFF. Written as DNA, the CDR3 is TGTGCCTGGAGCGGTCACAGGGCGCTAAACACCGGGGAGCTGTTTTTT.

This rearrangement joins TRBV7-9 to TRBJ1-3; 8 nucleotides line up with TRBD1. CDR1 is SEHNR and CDR2 is FQNEAQ in the germline V gene (reference sequence). Trimming removed 1 base from V and 0 bases from J; junction bases left unmatched: 5. CDR3 length: 17 amino acids. The CDR3 coding sequence is TGTGCCAGCAGCTTAGGCCACACAGGGGGCTCTGGAAACACCATATATTTT. As protein: CASSLGHTGGSGNTIYF.

This clone has just a few counts. The CDR3 region has the DNA TGTGCCAGCAGGAACAGGGTGGGTACTGAAGCTTTCTTT. Residues: CASRNRVGTEAFF. The rearrangement links TRBV7-3 to TRBJ1-1, with a possible D match to TRBD1 (6 bases). The V gene lost 6 bases and the J gene lost 5 bases, with 13 bases spanning the gap. The germline V gene has CDR1 SGHTA and CDR2 FQGTGA. The CDR3 has 13 amino acids. The full variable domain, its missing parts supplied by reference TRBV7-3 and TRBJ1-1, is GAGVSQTPSNKVTEKGKYVELRCDPISGHTALYWYRQSLGQGPEFLIYFQGTGAADDSGLPNDRFFAVRPEGSVSTLKIQRTERGDSAVYLCASRNRVGTEAFFGQGTRLTVV.

The chain employs TRBV5-1 and TRBJ1-3; 10 bases are shared with TRBD1. Germline lookup yields CDR1 SGHRS and CDR2 YFSETQ. Trimming removed 0 bases from V and 7 bases from J; junction bases left unmatched: 7. The CDR3 has 16 residues. CDR3 DNA sequence: TGCGCCAGCAGCTTGGCGGGACAGGGGCGCAGCAACACCATATATTTT. Encoded protein: CASSLAGQGRSNTIYF.

This clone was recorded only once. The chain carries TRBV5-1 and TRBJ1-6, with 9 bases aligning to TRBD1. The germline gives CDR1 SGHRS, CDR2 YFSETQ. The CDR3 runs 15 residues. Losses at the gene ends were 4 bases for V and 8 bases for J; bases not matched to a gene: 7. CDR3 sequence (DNA): TGCGCCAGCAGCCCCAGACAGGGGGAAGATTCACCCCTCCACTTT. It encodes CASSPRQGEDSPLHF.

V and J are TRBV6-2 or TRBV6-3 and TRBJ1-1; D call uncertain. The germline V gene encodes CDR1 MNHEY and CDR2 SVGEGT. Between the trimmed V and J ends, which lost 7 bases and 5 bases, there was a span of 17 bases. This CDR3 has 14 amino acids. CDR3 sequence (DNA): TGTGCCAGCACCCCCACGTCCGAGTCGACTGAAGCTTTCTTT. This codes for CASTPTSESTEAFF.

This sequence joins TRBV30 and TRBJ1-1, with a tentative D call TRBD1 (6 bases). With 3 bases removed from V and 4 bases from J, the gap between germline ends came to 12 bases. The CDR3 contains 13 residues. The germline V gene has CDR1 GTSNPN and CDR2 SVGIG (reference sequence). CDR3 sequence reads: CAWSLQGSTEAFF. The CDR3 coding sequence is TGTGCCTGGAGCTTACAGGGTAGCACTGAAGCTTTCTTT.

The gene calls are TRBV30 and TRBJ2-5; possibly TRBD2 for D (6 bases). Per germline, CDR1 GTSNPN and CDR2 SVGIG (reference sequence). The CDR3 sequence is 14 residues long. Trimming removed 4 bases from V and 5 bases from J, with 17 bases in between. CDR3 bases: TGTGCCTGGACTACCGGGACTCCCGAGGAGACCCAGTACTTC. This codes for CAWTTGTPEETQYF.

The chain joins TRBV28 to TRBJ2-7; D gene unclear. The V gene's germline CDR1 is MDHEN and CDR2 SYDVKM. This CDR3 has 14 amino acids. The V and J ends lost 3 bases and 0 bases respectively, with 9 bases between them. CDR3 residues: CASSFSRSSYEQYF. CDR3 DNA: TGTGCCAGCAGTTTCTCTCGGAGCTCCTACGAGCAGTACTTC.

The V gene is TRBV6-5, the J gene TRBJ1-3; no definite D call. The CDR3 has 16 amino acids. Germline CDR1 reads MNHEY; CDR2 reads SVGAGI. The V and J ends lost 0 bases and 0 bases respectively, with 9 bases between them. CDR3 sequence: CASSYSFGSSGNTIYF. For the CDR3, the DNA is TGTGCCAGCAGTTACTCGTTTGGGAGCTCTGGAAACACCATATATTTT.

The CDR3 protein is CASSPKPGQGSTYTEAFF. CDR3 coding DNA: TGTGCCAGCAGCCCGAAACCGGGACAGGGGAGTACGTACACTGAAGCTTTCTTT. The chain is built from TRBV5-8 and TRBJ1-1, with TRBD1 matching over 10 bases. V lost 4 bases, J lost 3 bases, and 15 bases stayed unmatched. The CDR3 runs 18 residues. CDR1 and CDR2 (germline): SGHTS, YDEGEE. The full variable domain, rest sourced from reference TRBV5-8 and TRBJ1-1, is EAGVTQSPTHLIKTRGQQATLRCSPISGHTSVYWYQQALGLGLQFLLWYDEGEERNRGNFPPRFSGRQFPNYSSELNVNALELEDSALYLCASSPKPGQGSTYTEAFFGQGTRLTVV.

This clone was seen a single time. The junction departs from germline at one end; a sequencing error may be responsible. This rearrangement joins TRBV7-7 to TRBJ2-5, with 10 positions matching TRBD2. Germline-derived CDR1 and CDR2 are SSHAT and FNYEAQ (reference sequence). The CDR3 covers 18 residues. CDR3 coding DNA: TGTGCTAGCAGCTTAGCGCTAGCGGGGGCCCACCGACAAGAGACCCAGTACTTC. This encodes CASSLALAGAHRQETQYF. Complete variable domain (other parts from reference TRBV7-7 and TRBJ2-5): GAGVSQSPRYKVTKRGQDVTLRCDPISSHATLYWYQQALGQGPEFLTYFNYEAQPDKSGLPSDRFSAERPEGSISTLTIQRTEQRDSAMYRCASSLALAGAHRQETQYFGPGTRLLVL.

This clone was observed at least ten times. V usage is TRBV28 and J usage is TRBJ2-1; D unclear. The germline V and J ends were trimmed by 2 bases and 0 bases, with 11 bases remaining between them. Germline V CDR1 and CDR2: MDHEN, SYDVKM. The CDR3 sequence is 16 residues long. CDR3 bases: TGTGCCAGCAGTTTAAGTAGCTTCCGCTCCTACAATGAGCAGTTCTTC. Translating gives CASSLSSFRSYNEQFF.